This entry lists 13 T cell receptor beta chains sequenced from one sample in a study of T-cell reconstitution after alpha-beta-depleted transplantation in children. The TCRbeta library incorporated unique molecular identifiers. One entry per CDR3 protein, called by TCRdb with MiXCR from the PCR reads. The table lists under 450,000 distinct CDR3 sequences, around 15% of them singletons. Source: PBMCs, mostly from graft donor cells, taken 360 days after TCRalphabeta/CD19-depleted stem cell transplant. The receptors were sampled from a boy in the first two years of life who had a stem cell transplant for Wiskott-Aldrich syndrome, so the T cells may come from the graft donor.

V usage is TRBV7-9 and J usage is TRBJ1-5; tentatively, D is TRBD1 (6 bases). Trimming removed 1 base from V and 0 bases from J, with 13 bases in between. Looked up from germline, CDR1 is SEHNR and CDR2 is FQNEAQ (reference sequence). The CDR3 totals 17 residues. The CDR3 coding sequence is TGTGCCAGCAGCTTAGAGGGTCCCAGGGGTAGCAATCAGCCCCAGCATTTT. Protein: CASSLEGPRGSNQPQHF.

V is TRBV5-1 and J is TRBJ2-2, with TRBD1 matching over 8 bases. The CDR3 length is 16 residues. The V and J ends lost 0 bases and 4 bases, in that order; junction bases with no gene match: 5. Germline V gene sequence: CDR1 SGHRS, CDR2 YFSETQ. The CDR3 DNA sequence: TGCGCCAGCAGCTTGGTCGCAGGGGGCCGCACCGGGGAGCTGTTTTTT. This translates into CASSLVAGGRTGELFF.

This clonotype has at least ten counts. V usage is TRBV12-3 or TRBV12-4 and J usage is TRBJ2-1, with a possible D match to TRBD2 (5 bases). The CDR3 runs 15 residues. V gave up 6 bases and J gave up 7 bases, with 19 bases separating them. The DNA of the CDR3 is TGTGCCAGCAGCTTCAGGCGGGCCAAAGCGAATGAGCAGTTCTTC. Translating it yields CASSFRRAKANEQFF.

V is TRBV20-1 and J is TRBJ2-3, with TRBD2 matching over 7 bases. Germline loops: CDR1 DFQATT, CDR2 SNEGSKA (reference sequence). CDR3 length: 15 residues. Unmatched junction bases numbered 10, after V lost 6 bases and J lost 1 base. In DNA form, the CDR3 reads TGCAGTGCCTACCGACTAGCTAAAGGCACAGATACGCAGTATTTT. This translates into CSAYRLAKGTDTQYF.

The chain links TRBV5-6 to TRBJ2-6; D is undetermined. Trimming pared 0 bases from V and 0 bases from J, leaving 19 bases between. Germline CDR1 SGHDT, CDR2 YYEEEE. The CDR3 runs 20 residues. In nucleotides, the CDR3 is TGTGCCAGCAGCTTGGCTCCGCCCCTCTCTCCTAGCTCTGGGGCCAACGTCCTGACTTTC. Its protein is CASSLAPPLSPSSGANVLTF.

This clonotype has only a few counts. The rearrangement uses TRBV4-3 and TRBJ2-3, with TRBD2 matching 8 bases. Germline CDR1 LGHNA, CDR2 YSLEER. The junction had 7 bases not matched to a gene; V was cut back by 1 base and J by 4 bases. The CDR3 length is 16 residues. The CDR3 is CASSQVTGRAPDTQYF. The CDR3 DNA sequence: TGCGCCAGCAGCCAAGTAACCGGGAGGGCCCCAGATACGCAGTATTTT.

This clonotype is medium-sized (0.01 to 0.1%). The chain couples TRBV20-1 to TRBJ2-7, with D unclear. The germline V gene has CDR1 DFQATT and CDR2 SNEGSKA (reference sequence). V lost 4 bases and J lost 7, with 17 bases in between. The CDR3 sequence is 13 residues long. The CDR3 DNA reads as TGCAGTGCTAATACCCAGGAGTACGGGGAGCAGTACTTC. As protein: CSANTQEYGEQYF.

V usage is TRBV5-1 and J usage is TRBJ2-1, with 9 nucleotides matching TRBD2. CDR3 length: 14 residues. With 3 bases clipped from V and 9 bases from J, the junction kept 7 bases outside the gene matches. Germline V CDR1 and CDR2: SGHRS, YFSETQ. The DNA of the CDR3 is TGCGCCAGCAGCTCAGCGGGGGGCCGGTTTGAGCAGTTCTTC. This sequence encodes CASSSAGGRFEQFF.

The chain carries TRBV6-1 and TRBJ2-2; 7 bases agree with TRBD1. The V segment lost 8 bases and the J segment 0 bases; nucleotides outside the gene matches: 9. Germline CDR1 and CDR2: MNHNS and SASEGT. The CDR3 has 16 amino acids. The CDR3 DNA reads TGTGCCAGCCTCACGCGGACAGGACCGAACACCGGGGAGCTGTTTTTT. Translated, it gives CASLTRTGPNTGELFF.

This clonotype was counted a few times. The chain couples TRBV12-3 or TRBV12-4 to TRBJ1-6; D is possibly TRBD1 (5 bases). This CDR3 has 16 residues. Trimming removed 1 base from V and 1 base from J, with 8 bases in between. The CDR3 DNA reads TGTGCCAGCAGTTTAGGGGGCCCATCCTATAATTCACCCCTCCACTTT. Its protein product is CASSLGGPSYNSPLHF.

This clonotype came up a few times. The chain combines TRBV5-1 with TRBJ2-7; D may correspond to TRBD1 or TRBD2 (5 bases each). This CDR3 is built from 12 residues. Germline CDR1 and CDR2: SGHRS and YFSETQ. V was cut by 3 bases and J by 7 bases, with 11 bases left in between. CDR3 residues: CASSWTRGEQYF. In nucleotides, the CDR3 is TGCGCCAGCAGCTGGACACGCGGGGAGCAGTACTTC.

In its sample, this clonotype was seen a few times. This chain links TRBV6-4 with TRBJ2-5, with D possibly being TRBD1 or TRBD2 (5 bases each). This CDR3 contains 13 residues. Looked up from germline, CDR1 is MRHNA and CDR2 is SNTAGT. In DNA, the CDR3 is TGTGCTCGGAGAGAGGGGAAGTCAGAGACCCAGTACTTC. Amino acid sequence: CARREGKSETQYF.

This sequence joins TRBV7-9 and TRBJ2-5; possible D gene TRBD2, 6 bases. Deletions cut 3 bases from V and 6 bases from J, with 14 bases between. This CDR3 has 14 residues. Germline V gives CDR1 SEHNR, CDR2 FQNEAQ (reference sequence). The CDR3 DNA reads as TGTGCCAGCAGCTTGAAAGGGGCGGGAAAGACCCAGTACTTC. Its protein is CASSLKGAGKTQYF.